This T cell receptor beta chain was retrieved from a study of blood T cell repertoires in COVID-19. Clones were read by immunoSEQ multiplex PCR, and TCRdb kept only the in-frame ones, dropping some. The sample includes roughly 79,000 clones, 75% to 90% of them seen just once. This clone was seen once. The source of this sequence is a man aged 55 to 70 with active or convalescent COVID-19. The specimen was peripheral blood.

CDR3 region: CASSFHPGNSGNTIYF. CDR3 bases: TGCGCCAGCAGCTTCCATCCGGGAAACTCTGGAAACACCATATATTTT. The chain carries TRBV5-1 and TRBJ1-3; D is undetermined. The CDR3 has 16 amino acids. The V gene lost 2 bases and the J gene lost 0 bases, with 12 bases spanning the gap. The germline gives CDR1 SGHRS, CDR2 YFSETQ. The full variable domain, completed using reference TRBV5-1 and TRBJ1-3, is KAGVTQTPRYLIKTRGQQVTLSCSPISGHRSVSWYQQTPGQGLQFLFEYFSETQRNKGNFPGRFSGRQFSNSRSEMNVSTLELGDSALYLCASSFHPGNSGNTIYFGEGSWLTVV.